Below are 15 T cell receptor beta chains sequenced from a single sample in a study of tumor-infiltrating lymphocytes in oesophageal squamous cell carcinoma. TCRdb passed the PCR reads through MiXCR, listing each CDR3 protein once. The table lists 21,000 or so distinct CDR3 sequences, 30% to 40% of them singletons. The sequencing input was esophageal tumor tissue. The receptors shown here come from a male donor with esophageal squamous cell carcinoma.

The J gene is TRBJ2-4, the V gene TRBV20-1; D might be TRBD1 (5 bases). The assigned J gene may be wrong: the sequence end matches TRBJ1-2 better. The CDR3 length is 14 residues. Germline CDR1 is DFQATT and CDR2 is SNEGSKA (reference sequence). CDR3 region: CSARDQGGNYGYTF. CDR3 coding DNA: TGCAGTGCTAGAGATCAGGGAGGGAACTATGGCTACACCTTC.

Concerning this clonotype itself: Germline and junction disagree at one end, which may indicate a read error. V and J are TRBV7-6 and TRBJ1-6; possible D gene TRBD1, 5 bases. The CDR3 extends over 16 amino acids. Germline lookup yields CDR1 SGHVS and CDR2 FNYEAQ. CDR3 sequence: CASSPWGSSGYNEQYF. The CDR3 region has the DNA TGTGCCAGCAGCCCCTGGGGGTCTAGCGGATACAATGAGCAGTACTTT.

This CDR3 is CASSLNSNTQYF. DNA of the CDR3: TGTGCCAGCAGTTTGAACTCTAATACGCAGTATTTT. The chain combines TRBV12-3 or TRBV12-4 with TRBJ2-3, with D uncertain. The CDR3 spans 12 residues. The germline V and J ends were trimmed by 3 bases and 7 bases, with 8 bases remaining between them.

This clonotype was picked up a small number of times. A much larger clone lies a single base off, so this may be a read error. J is TRBJ2-5 and V is TRBV14; perhaps TRBD1 as D (6 bases). CDR3 length equals 15 residues. V lost 1 base and J 11 bases, leaving 20 bases between the germline ends. Germline V gives CDR1 SGHDN, CDR2 FVKESK. The CDR3 DNA sequence: TGTGCCAGCAGCCAAGTAGGGACAACCTACAATGAGCAGTACTTC. This codes for CASSQVGTTYNEQYF.

As to this clonotype: With a much larger clone just one base away, this may be a read error. The CDR3 spells CASSTALRDEQFF. In DNA form, the CDR3 reads TGCGCCAGCAGCACAGCCCTCAGGGACGAGCAGTTCTTC. The gene calls are TRBV5-1 and TRBJ2-5; D may match TRBD1 or TRBD2 (5 bases each). Matching the DNA end better, TRBJ2-1 makes the J call doubtful. Germline lookup yields CDR1 SGHRS and CDR2 YFSETQ. The CDR3 length is 13 residues.

This clonotype occurred a few times. With a much larger clone just one base away, this may be a read error. The chain combines TRBV19 with TRBJ2-7; 9 nucleotides line up with TRBD2. The CDR3 spans 14 residues. In germline, CDR1 is LNHDA, CDR2 SQIVND (reference sequence). Germline trimming cut 6 bases from V and 7 bases from J; bases unmatched to any gene: 10. The CDR3 loop is CASRGGRVYNEQYF. The CDR3 DNA follows: TGTGCCAGTAGGGGCGGGAGGGTTTACAATGAGCAGTACTTC.

This clonotype was counted between two and nine times. This CDR3 fails to terminate in the conserved phenylalanine or tryptophan, so it likely reflects a read error. The DNA is omitted, as the CDR3 cannot be located on it reliably, and the CDR3 follows TCRdb's listing. The genes are TRBV6-2 or TRBV6-3 and TRBJ2-6; the table names TRBD1, a call not compared with the DNA. The CDR3 spans 14 residues, counting both ends. Germline-derived CDR1 and CDR2 are MNHEY and SVGEGT. The CDR3 region is CASSPTGQVQYFGA.

This clonotype is large in the sample. The chain couples TRBV7-9 to TRBJ2-1; D may be TRBD2 (6 bases). Trimming shortened V by 5 bases and J by 0 bases, and 11 bases separated the two germline ends. Germline CDR1 SEHNR, CDR2 FQNEAQ (reference sequence). The CDR3 extends over 15 amino acids. The CDR3 sequence: CASSPWEDSYNEQFF. In nucleotides, the CDR3 is TGTGCCAGCAGCCCTTGGGAGGACTCCTACAATGAGCAGTTCTTC.

This clonotype was recorded a few times. Possible read error: a much larger clone is one base away. The chain carries TRBV6-6 and TRBJ2-5; 12 positions agree with TRBD2. V dropped 6 bases and J dropped 11; count of bases not matched to a gene: 7. CDR3 length equals 13 residues. CDR1 is MNHNY and CDR2 is SVGAGI in the germline V gene (reference sequence). The CDR3 DNA sequence: TGTGCCAGCAGAACTAGCGGGGGGAATGAGCAGTACTTC. This encodes CASRTSGGNEQYF.

The chain has TRBV7-2 and TRBJ2-5; 7 bases are a match to TRBD1. The J call is in doubt because the DNA end fits TRBJ2-7 better. Germline V gene data show CDR1 as SGHTA and CDR2 as FQGNSA. CDR3 length: 14 amino acids. The CDR3 region is CASSPRTGLYEQYF. The CDR3 DNA is TGTGCCAGCAGCCCCCGGACAGGACTCTACGAGCAGTACTTC.

The rearrangement links TRBV7-2 to TRBJ2-3; 7 bases are a match to TRBD1. CDR3 length equals 18 residues. The V and J ends lost 2 bases and 2 bases, in that order; junction bases with no gene match: 13. Germline lookup yields CDR1 SGHTA and CDR2 FQGNSA. For the CDR3, the DNA is TGTGCCAGCAGCTTACCCGAGACCGGGACAGAATACACAGATACGCAGTATTTT. Its protein is CASSLPETGTEYTDTQYF. Together with reference TRBV7-2 and TRBJ2-3, the CDR3 gives the full variable domain: GAGVSQSPSNKVTEKGKDVELRCDPISGHTALYWYRQSLGQGLEFLIYFQGNSAPDKSGLPSDRFSAERTGGSVSTLTIQRTQQEDSAVYLCASSLPETGTEYTDTQYFGPGTRLTVL.

This clonotype was observed a handful of times. The genes are TRBV7-2 and TRBJ2-7; D call uncertain. The assigned J gene may be wrong: the sequence end matches TRBJ2-1 better. This CDR3 has 16 amino acids. CDR1 and CDR2 (germline): SGHTA, FQGNSA. CDR3 region: CASSPPVTRLYNEQFF. The CDR3 DNA reads TGTGCCAGCAGCCCCCCCGTCACTCGCCTGTACAATGAGCAGTTCTTC.

V is TRBV18 and J is TRBJ1-4; D gene unclear. This CDR3 has 14 residues. Germline CDR1 is KGHSH and CDR2 is LQKENI. V lost 2 bases and J 8 bases, leaving 12 bases between the germline ends. This chain's CDR3 is CASSPVTPAEKLFF. CDR3 DNA: TGTGCCAGCTCACCAGTCACTCCGGCGGAAAAACTGTTTTTT.

In DNA form, the CDR3 reads TGCGCCAGCAGCTTGATTTGGACAGGGCGAGCTTTCTTT. Translated, it gives CASSLIWTGRAFF. The rearrangement uses TRBV5-1 and TRBJ1-1, with 8 bases that match TRBD1. The trim removed 1 base at V and 10 bases at J, leaving 6 bases unmatched. The CDR3 is 13 amino acids. CDR1 is SGHRS, CDR2 YFSETQ, per germline. Looking up the rest from reference TRBV5-1 and TRBJ1-1 gives the full variable domain: KAGVTQTPRYLIKTRGQQVTLSCSPISGHRSVSWYQQTPGQGLQFLFEYFSETQRNKGNFPGRFSGRQFSNSRSEMNVSTLELGDSALYLCASSLIWTGRAFFGQGTRLTVV.

At least ten counts were recorded for this clonotype. The chain joins TRBV11-3 to TRBJ1-5; TRBD1 is a possible D gene (6 bases). V was pared by 4 bases and J by 7 bases, with 17 bases between. The CDR3 is 15 amino acids. Germline CDR1 SGHNT, CDR2 YENEEA. This CDR3 is CASSSKAGVSQPQHF. The DNA of the CDR3 is TGTGCCAGCAGCTCTAAAGCAGGGGTGAGCCAGCCCCAGCATTTT.